Detailed here is one T cell receptor beta chain. The CDR3 length is 13 residues. The V gene lost 4 bases and the J gene lost 3 bases, with 10 bases spanning the gap. Germline CDR1 is LNHDA and CDR2 is SQIVND (reference sequence). This sample stems from a study of T cell changes during pregnancy in multiple sclerosis. TCRdb's copy holds only in-frame clones and misses some; the assay was immunoSEQ multiplex PCR. Here the sample spans some 120,000 clones, 90% to 95% being singletons. This receptor was taken from a female donor with multiple sclerosis, enrolled in a pregnancy study. This specimen consisted of peripheral blood, obtained before pregnancy. The V call is TRBV19, the J call TRBJ2-7; D is possibly TRBD2 (6 bases). CDR3 coding DNA: TGTGCCAGTAGTAGTGGGGGGAACTACGAGCAGTACTTC. Its translation is CASSSGGNYEQYF.